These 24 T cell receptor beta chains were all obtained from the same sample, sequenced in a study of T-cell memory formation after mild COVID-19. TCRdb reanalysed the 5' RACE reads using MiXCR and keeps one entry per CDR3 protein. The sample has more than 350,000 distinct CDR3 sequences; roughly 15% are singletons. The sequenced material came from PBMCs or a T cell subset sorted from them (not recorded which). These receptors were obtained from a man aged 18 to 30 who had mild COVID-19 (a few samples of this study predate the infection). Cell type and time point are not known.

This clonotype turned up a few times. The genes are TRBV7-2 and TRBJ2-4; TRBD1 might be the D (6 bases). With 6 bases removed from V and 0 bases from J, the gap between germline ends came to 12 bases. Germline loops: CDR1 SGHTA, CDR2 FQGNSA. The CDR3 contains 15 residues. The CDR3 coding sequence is TGTGCCAGCAGATCAACAGGGCTAGCCAAAAACATTCAGTACTTC. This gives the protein CASRSTGLAKNIQYF.

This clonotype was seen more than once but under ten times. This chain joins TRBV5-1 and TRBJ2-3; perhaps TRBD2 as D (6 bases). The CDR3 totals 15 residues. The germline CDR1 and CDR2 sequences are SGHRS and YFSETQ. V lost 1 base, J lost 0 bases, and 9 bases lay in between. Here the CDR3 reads CASSLTGGSTDTQYF. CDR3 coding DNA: TGCGCCAGCAGCTTGACCGGGGGTAGCACAGATACGCAGTATTTT.

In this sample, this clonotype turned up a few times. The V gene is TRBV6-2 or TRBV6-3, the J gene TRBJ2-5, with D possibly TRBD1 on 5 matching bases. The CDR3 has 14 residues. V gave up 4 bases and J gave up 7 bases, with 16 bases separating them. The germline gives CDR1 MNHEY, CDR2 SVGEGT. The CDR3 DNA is TGTGCCAGCAGTTCCACAGGAGTCCATGGGACCCAGTACTTC. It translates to CASSSTGVHGTQYF.

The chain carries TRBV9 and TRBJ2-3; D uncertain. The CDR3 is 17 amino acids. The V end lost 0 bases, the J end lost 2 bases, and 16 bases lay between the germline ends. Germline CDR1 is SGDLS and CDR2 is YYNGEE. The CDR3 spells CASSVEGKGRNTDTQYF. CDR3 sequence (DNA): TGTGCCAGCAGCGTAGAAGGGAAAGGCAGGAACACAGATACGCAGTATTTT.

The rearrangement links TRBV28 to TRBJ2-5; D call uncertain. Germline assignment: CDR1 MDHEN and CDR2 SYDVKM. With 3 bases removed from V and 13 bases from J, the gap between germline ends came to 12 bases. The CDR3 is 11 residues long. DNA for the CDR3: TGTGCCAGCAGTTTTGGTCAGTTCTGGTACTTC. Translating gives CASSFGQFWYF.

The CDR3 loop reads CASRPTGTSYEQYF. CDR3 coding DNA: TGTGCCAGCAGACCGACCGGGACCTCCTACGAGCAGTACTTC. V usage is TRBV7-2 and J usage is TRBJ2-7, with D tentatively TRBD1 or TRBD2 (5 bases each). The CDR3 sequence is 14 residues long. Trimming stripped 6 bases from V and 0 bases from J, with 12 bases between. Germline V gene lookup returns CDR1 SGHTA and CDR2 FQGNSA.

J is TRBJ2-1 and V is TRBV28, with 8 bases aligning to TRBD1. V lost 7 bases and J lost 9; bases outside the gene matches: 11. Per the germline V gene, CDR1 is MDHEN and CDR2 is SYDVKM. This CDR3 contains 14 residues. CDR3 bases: TGTGCCAGCACCGAGGACAGGGAAGGTACTGAGCAGTTCTTC. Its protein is CASTEDREGTEQFF. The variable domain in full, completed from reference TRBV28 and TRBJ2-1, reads DVKVTQSSRYLVKRTGEKVFLECVQDMDHENMFWYRQDPGLGLRLIYFSYDVKMKEKGDIPEGYSVSREKKERFSLILESASTNQTSMYLCASTEDREGTEQFFGPGTRLTVL.

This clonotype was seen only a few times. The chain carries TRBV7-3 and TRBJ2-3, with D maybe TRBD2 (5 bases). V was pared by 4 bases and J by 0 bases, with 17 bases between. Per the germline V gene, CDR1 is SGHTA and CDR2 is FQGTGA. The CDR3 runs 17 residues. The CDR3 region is CASSSPGGRSSTDTQYF. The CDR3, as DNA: TGTGCCAGCAGCTCCCCCGGCGGGCGTTCTAGCACAGATACGCAGTATTTT.

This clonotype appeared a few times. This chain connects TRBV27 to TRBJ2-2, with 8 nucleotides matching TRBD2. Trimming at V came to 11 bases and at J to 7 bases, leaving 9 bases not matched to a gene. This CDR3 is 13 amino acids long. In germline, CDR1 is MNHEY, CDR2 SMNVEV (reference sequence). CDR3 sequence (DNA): TGTGCCCGGATCACTAGCGGAGGCGGGGAGCTGTTTTTT. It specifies CARITSGGGELFF.

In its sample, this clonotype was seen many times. This CDR3 is CASSREGTDARETQYF. The DNA of the CDR3 is TGTGCCAGCAGCCGCGAGGGGACAGACGCTCGAGAGACCCAGTACTTC. The chain is built from TRBV28 and TRBJ2-5; 7 bases map to TRBD1. V dropped 6 bases and J dropped 4; count of bases not matched to a gene: 14. The CDR3 runs to 16 residues. Germline V CDR1 and CDR2: MDHEN, SYDVKM.

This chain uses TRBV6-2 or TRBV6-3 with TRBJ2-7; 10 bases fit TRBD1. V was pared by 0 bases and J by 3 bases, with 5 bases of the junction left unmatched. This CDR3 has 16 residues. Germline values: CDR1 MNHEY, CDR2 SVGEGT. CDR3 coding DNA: TGTGCCAGCAGTTACTCGGAGACAGGGGGCCTCTACGAGCAGTACGTC. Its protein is CASSYSETGGLYEQYV.

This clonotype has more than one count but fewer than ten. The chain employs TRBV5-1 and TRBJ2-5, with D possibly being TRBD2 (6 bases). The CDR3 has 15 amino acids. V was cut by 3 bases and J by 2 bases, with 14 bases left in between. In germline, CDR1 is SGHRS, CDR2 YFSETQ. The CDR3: CASSYQGGRQETQYF. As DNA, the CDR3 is TGCGCCAGCAGCTATCAGGGAGGAAGGCAAGAGACCCAGTACTTC.

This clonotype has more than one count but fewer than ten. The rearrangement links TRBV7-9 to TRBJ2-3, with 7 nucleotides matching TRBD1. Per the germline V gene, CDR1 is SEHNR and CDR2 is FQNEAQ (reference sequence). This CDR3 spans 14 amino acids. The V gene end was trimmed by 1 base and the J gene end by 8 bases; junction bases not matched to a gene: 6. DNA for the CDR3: TGTGCCAGCAGCTTAGTCACAGGGGTGGTTACGCAGTATTTT. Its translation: CASSLVTGVVTQYF.

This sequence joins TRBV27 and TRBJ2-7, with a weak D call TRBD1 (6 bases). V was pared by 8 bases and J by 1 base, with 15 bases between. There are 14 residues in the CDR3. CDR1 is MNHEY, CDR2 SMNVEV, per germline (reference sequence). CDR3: CASSIGRGSYEQYF. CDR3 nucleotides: TGTGCCAGCTCCATCGGTAGGGGGTCCTACGAGCAGTACTTC.

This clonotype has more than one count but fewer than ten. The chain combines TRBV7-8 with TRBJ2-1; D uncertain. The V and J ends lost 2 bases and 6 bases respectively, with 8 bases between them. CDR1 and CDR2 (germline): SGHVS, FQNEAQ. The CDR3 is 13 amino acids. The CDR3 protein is CASSLPVPNEQFF. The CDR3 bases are TGTGCCAGCAGCTTACCAGTCCCCAATGAGCAGTTCTTC.

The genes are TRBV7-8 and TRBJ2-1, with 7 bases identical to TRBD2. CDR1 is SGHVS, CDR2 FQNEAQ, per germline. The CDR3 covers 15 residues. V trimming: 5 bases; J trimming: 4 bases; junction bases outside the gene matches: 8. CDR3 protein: CASSPPGGEYNEQFF. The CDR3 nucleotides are TGTGCCAGCAGCCCCCCTGGGGGGGAGTACAATGAGCAGTTCTTC. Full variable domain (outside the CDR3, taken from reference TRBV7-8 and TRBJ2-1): GAGVSQSPRYKVAKRGQDVALRCDPISGHVSLFWYQQALGQGPEFLTYFQNEAQLDKSGLPSDRFFAERPEGSVSTLKIQRTQQEDSAVYLCASSPPGGEYNEQFFGPGTRLTVL.

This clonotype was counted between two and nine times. The CDR3 sequence is CASSWGQAGTEAFF. In DNA form, the CDR3 reads TGTGCCAGCAGCTGGGGACAGGCGGGGACTGAAGCTTTCTTT. V usage is TRBV7-9 and J usage is TRBJ1-1; the match to TRBD1 covers 8 bases. CDR1 and CDR2 (germline): SEHNR, FQNEAQ (reference sequence). V was pared by 4 bases and J by 5 bases, with 6 bases of the junction left unmatched. The CDR3 loop spans 14 amino acids.

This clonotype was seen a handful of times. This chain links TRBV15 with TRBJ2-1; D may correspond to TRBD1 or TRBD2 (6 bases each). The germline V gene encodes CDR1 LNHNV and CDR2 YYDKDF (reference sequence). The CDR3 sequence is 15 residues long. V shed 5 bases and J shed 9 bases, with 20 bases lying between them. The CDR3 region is CATSGGTTGGGEQFF. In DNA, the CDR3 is TGTGCCACCAGCGGGGGGACGACCGGAGGGGGTGAGCAGTTCTTC.

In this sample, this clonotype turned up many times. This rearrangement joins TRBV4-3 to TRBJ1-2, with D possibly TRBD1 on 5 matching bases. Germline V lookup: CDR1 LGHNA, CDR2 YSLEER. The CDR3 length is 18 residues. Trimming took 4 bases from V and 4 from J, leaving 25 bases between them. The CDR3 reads CASSPPPSQTKGLYGYTF. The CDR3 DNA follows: TGCGCCAGCAGCCCCCCTCCGTCGCAGACCAAGGGACTCTATGGCTACACCTTC.

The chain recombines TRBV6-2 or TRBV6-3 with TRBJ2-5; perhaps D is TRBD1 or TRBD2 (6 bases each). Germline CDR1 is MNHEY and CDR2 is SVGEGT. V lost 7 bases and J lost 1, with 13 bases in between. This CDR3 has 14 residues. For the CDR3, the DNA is TGTGCCAGCAAACGGAGGGGGGTCCAAGAGACCCAGTACTTC. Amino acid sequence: CASKRRGVQETQYF.

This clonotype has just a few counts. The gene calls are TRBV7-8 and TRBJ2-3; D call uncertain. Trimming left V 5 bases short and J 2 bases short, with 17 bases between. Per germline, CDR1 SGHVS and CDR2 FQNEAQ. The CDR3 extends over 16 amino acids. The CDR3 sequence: CASSQVRVRDTDTQYF. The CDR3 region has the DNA TGTGCCAGCAGCCAGGTACGGGTCCGCGACACAGATACGCAGTATTTT.

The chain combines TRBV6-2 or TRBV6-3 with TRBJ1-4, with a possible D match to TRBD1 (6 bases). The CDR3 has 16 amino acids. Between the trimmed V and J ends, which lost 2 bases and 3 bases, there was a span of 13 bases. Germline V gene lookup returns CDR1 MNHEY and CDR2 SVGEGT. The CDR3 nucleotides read TGTGCCAGCAGTTACGATCGGGGGCATGCTAATGAAAAACTGTTTTTT. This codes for CASSYDRGHANEKLFF.

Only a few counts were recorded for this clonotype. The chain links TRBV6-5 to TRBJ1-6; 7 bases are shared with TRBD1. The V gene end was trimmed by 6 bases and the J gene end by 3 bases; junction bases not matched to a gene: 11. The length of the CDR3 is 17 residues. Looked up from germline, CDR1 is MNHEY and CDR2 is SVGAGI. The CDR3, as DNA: TGTGCCAGCAGAACCCAGACAGGGTTATTCTATAATTCACCCCTCCACTTT. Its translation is CASRTQTGLFYNSPLHF.

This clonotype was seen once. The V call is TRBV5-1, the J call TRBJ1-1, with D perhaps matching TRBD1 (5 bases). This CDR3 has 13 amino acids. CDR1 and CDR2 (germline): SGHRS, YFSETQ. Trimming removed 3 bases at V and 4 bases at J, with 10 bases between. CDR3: CASSSFGGTEAFF. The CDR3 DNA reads TGCGCCAGCAGCTCCTTCGGGGGCACTGAAGCTTTCTTT. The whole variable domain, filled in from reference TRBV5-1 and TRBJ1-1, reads KAGVTQTPRYLIKTRGQQVTLSCSPISGHRSVSWYQQTPGQGLQFLFEYFSETQRNKGNFPGRFSGRQFSNSRSEMNVSTLELGDSALYLCASSSFGGTEAFFGQGTRLTVV.